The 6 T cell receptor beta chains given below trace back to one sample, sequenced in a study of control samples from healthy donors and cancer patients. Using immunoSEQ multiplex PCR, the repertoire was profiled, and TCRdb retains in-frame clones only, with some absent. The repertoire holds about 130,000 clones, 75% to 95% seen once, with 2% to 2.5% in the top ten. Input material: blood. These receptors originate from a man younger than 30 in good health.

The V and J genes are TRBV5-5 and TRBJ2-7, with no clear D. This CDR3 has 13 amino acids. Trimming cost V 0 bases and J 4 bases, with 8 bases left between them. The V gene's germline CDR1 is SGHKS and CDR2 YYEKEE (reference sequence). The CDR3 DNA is TGTGCCAGCAGCTTGGCCATAGAATACGAGCAGTACGTC. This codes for CASSLAIEYEQYV.

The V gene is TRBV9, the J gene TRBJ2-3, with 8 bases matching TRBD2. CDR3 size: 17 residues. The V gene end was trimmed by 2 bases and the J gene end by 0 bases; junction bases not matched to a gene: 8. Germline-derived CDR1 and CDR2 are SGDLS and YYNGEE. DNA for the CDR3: TGTGCCAGCAGCGTGATGTTAGCGGGGACAAGCACAGATACGCAGTATTTT. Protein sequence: CASSVMLAGTSTDTQYF.

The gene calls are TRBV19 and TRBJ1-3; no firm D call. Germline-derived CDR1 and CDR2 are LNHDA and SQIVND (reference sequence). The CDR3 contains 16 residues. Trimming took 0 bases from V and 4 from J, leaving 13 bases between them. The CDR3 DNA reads TGTGCCAGTAGTATAGATAGCCTGAGCTCGGGAAACACCATATATTTT. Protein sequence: CASSIDSLSSGNTIYF. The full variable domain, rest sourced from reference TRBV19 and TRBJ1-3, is DGGITQSPKYLFRKEGQNVTLSCEQNLNHDAMYWYRQDPGQGLRLIYYSQIVNDFQKGDIAEGYSVSREKKESFPLTVTSAQKNPTAFYLCASSIDSLSSGNTIYFGEGSWLTVV.

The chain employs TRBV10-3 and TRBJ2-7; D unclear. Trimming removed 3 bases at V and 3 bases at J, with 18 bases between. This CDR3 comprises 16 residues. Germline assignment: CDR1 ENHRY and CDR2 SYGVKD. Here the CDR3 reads CAISDTTGLYNYEQYF. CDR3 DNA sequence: TGTGCCATCAGTGACACTACTGGGCTCTATAACTACGAGCAGTACTTC.

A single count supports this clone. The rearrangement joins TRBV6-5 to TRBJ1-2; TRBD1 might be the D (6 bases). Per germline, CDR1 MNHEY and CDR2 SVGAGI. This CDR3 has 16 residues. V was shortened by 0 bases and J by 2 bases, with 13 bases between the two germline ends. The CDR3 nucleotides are TGTGCCAGCAGTTACTCTCTGAACAGGGCGAACTATGGCTACACCTTC. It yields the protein CASSYSLNRANYGYTF.

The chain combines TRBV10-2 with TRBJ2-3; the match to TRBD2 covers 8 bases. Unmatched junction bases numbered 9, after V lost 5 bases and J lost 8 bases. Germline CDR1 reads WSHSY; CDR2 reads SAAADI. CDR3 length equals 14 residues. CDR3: CASSLDGRASTQYF. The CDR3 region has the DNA TGCGCCAGCAGTCTTGACGGGAGGGCCAGTACGCAGTATTTT.